This T cell receptor beta chain was identified in a study of T-cell reconstitution after alpha-beta-depleted transplantation in children. In its sample, this clonotype was seen many times. As it was prepared, the TCRbeta library received unique molecular identifiers. Via MiXCR, TCRdb re-called the PCR reads, giving one row per CDR3 protein. The data contain 200,000 to 300,000 distinct CDR3 sequences, 12% of them singletons. V dropped 3 bases and J dropped 5 bases, with 19 bases sitting between them. This CDR3 is 16 amino acids long. The sample consisted of PBMCs from the stem cell graft donor, taken from the stem cell graft. The TCR originated in a human donor who donated a stem cell graft to a child with acute lymphoblastic leukemia. This rearrangement joins TRBV12-3 or TRBV12-4 to TRBJ2-5, with TRBD2 as a possible D gene (6 bases). The CDR3 nucleotides read TGTGCCAGCAGTTTCCTTTTTAGCGGTTCAAATGAGACCCAGTACTTC. Translation gives CASSFLFSGSNETQYF.